The present T cell receptor (beta chain) was sequenced within a study of blood T cell repertoires in COVID-19. Germline V CDR1 and CDR2: LNHDA, SQIVND (reference sequence). The junction had 9 bases not matched to a gene; V was cut back by 4 bases and J by 4 bases. This CDR3 has 16 residues. The study recruited exposed participants who had met a COVID-19 case within 2 weeks before entry. Only in-frame clones appear in the TCRdb table, and some are missing; sequencing was by immunoSEQ multiplex PCR. The sample records around 400,000 clones, around nine tenths being singletons. The sample consisted of PBMCs or T cells enriched from blood (not recorded which). The gene calls are TRBV19 and TRBJ1-5, with 8 bases that match TRBD1. The TCR comes from a woman under 30 who had been exposed to COVID-19. CDR3 sequence (DNA): TGTGCCAGTAGTACCGCTTGGACAGGGCAGAATCAGCCCCAGCATTTT. This sequence encodes CASSTAWTGQNQPQHF. Supplemented by reference TRBV19 and TRBJ1-5, the full variable domain reads DGGITQSPKYLFRKEGQNVTLSCEQNLNHDAMYWYRQDPGQGLRLIYYSQIVNDFQKGDIAEGYSVSREKKESFPLTVTSAQKNPTAFYLCASSTAWTGQNQPQHFGDGTRLSIL.